Here is one T cell receptor (beta chain) with its context. Its antigen is currently unknown. The sample comes from a study of blood T cells in healthy people across ages. Broader study findings: A strong correlation was seen between TCR beta diversity and naive T cell percentage.

Caucasian, healthy and from Russia, the donors were aged between about 6 and 100. With 3 bases removed from V and 7 bases from J, the gap between germline ends came to 24 bases. CDR3 length: 17 residues. The germline V gene encodes CDR1 KGHDR and CDR2 SFDVKD. The authors ran a second PCR of 7 to 11 cycles using a sample-barcoded 5' primer and a J-beta primer mix. TCRdb reanalysed the 5' RACE reads using MiXCR and keeps one entry per CDR3 protein. This table holds roughly 1,800,000 distinct CDR3 sequences, 49% found once. The clonotype comes from a woman aged 40 to 50 in good health. This chain connects TRBV24-1 to TRBJ2-7; D ambiguous. What was sequenced was blood. The CDR3 loop reads CATSDDPTRAVINEQYF. As DNA, the CDR3 is TGTGCCACCAGTGATGACCCGACAAGGGCGGTTATTAATGAGCAGTACTTC.